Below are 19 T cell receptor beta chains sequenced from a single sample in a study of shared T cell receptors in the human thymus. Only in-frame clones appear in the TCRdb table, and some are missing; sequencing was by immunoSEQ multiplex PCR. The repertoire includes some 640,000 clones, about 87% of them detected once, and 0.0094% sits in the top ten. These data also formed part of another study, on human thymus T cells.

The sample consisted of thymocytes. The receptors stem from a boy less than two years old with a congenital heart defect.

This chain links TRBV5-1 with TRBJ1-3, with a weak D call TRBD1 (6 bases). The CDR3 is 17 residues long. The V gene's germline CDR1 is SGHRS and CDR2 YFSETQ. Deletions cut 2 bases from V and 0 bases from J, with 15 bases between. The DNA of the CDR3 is TGCGCCAGCAGCTTAGGGGAGCGGGGGCACTCTGGAAACACCATATATTTT. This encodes CASSLGERGHSGNTIYF.

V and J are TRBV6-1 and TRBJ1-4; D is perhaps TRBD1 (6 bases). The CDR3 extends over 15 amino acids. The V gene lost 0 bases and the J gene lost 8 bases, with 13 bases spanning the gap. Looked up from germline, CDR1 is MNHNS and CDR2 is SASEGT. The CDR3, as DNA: TGTGCCAGCAGTGAAGCGGTGGGACACCCAGAAAAACTGTTTTTT. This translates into CASSEAVGHPEKLFF.

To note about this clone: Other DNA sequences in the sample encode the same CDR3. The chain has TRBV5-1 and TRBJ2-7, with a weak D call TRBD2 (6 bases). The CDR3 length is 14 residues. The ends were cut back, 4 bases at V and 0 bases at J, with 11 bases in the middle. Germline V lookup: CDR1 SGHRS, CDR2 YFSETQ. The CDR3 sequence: CASSPGGLSYEQYF. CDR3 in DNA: TGCGCCAGCAGCCCCGGGGGACTCTCCTACGAGCAGTACTTC. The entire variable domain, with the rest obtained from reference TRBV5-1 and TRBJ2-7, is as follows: KAGVTQTPRYLIKTRGQQVTLSCSPISGHRSVSWYQQTPGQGLQFLFEYFSETQRNKGNFPGRFSGRQFSNSRSEMNVSTLELGDSALYLCASSPGGLSYEQYFGPGTRLTVT.

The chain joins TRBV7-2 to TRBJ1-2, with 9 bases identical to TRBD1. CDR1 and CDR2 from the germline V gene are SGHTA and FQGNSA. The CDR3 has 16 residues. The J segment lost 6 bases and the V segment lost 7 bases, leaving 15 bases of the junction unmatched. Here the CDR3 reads CASKRSKGQGSHGYTF. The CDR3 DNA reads TGTGCCAGCAAACGAAGTAAGGGACAGGGAAGTCATGGCTACACCTTC.

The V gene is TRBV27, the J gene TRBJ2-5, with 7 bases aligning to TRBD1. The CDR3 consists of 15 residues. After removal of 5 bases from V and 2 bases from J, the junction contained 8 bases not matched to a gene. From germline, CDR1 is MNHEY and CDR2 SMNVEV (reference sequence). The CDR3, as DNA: TGTGCCAGCAGTCCGGGACAGAGACCACAAGAGACCCAGTACTTC. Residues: CASSPGQRPQETQYF.

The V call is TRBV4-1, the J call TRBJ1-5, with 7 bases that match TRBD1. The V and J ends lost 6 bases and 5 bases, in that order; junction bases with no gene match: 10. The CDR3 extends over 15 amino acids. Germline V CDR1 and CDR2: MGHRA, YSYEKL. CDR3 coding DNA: TGCGCCAGCAGTAGAAAAGGGGGCGAGGATCAGCCCCAGCATTTT. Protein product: CASSRKGGEDQPQHF.

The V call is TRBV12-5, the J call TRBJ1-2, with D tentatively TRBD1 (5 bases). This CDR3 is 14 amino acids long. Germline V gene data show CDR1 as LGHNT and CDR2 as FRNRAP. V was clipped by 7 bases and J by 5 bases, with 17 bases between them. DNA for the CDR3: TGTGCTAGTGACCATACAGGTGATGAATATGGCTACACCTTC. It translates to CASDHTGDEYGYTF.

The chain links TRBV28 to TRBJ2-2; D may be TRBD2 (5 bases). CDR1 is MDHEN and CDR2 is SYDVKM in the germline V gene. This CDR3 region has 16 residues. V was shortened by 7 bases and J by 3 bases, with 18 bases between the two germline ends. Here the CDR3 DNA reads TGTGCCAGCATTCCTCTGGGGAGTAGGGACACCGGGGAGCTGTTTTTT. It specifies CASIPLGSRDTGELFF.

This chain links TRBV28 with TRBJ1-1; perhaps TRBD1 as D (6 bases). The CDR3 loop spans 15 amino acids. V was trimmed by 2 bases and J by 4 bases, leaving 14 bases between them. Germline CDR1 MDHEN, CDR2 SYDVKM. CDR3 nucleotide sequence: TGTGCCAGCAGTTTAGTCGCAGGGGAGGGCACTGAAGCTTTCTTT. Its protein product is CASSLVAGEGTEAFF.

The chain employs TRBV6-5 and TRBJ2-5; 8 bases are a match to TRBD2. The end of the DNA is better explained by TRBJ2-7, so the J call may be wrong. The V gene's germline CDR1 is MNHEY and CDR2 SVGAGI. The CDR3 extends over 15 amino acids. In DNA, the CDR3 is TGTGCCAGCATCAAAGGGGCGGGGGGAACATACGAGCAGTACTTC. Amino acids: CASIKGAGGTYEQYF.

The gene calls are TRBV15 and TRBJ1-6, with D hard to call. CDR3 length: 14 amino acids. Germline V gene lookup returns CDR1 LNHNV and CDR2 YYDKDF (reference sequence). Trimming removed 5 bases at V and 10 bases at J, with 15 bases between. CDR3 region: CATSPVGVGSPLHF. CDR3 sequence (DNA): TGTGCCACCAGCCCGGTGGGCGTAGGCTCACCCCTCCACTTT.

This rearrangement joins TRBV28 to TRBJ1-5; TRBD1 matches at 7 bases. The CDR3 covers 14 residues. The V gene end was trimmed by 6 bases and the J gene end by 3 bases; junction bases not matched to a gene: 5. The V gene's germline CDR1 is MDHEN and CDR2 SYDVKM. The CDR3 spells CASSPDRVNQPQHF. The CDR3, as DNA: TGTGCCAGCAGCCCTGACAGGGTCAATCAGCCCCAGCATTTT.

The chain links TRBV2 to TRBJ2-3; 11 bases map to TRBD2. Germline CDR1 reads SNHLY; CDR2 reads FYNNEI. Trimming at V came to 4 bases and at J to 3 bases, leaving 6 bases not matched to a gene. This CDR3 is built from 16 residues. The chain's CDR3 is CASSGLAGGGTDTQYF. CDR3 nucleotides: TGTGCCAGCAGTGGCCTAGCGGGAGGAGGAACAGATACGCAGTATTTT.

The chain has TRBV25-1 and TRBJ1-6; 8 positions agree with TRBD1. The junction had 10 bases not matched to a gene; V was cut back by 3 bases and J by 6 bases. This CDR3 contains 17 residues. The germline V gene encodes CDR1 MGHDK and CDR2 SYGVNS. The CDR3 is CASSDITDRVPNSPLHF. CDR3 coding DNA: TGTGCCAGCAGTGACATTACGGACAGGGTTCCTAATTCACCCCTCCACTTT.

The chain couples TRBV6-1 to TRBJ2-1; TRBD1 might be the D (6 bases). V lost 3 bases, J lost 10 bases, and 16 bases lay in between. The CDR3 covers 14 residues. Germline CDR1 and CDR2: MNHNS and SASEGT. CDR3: CASSDGRGSYEQFF. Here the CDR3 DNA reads TGTGCCAGCAGTGATGGCAGGGGAAGTTACGAGCAGTTCTTC.

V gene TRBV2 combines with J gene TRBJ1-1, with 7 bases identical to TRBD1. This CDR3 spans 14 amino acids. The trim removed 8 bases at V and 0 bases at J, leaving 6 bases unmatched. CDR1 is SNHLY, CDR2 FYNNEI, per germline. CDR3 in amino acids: CASCGTEMNTEAFF. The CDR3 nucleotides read TGTGCCAGCTGCGGGACAGAGATGAACACTGAAGCTTTCTTT.

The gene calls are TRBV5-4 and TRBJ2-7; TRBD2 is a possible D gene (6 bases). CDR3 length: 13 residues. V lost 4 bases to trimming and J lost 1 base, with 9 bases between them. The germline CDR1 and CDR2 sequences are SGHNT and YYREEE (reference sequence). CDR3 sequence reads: CASSAGTSYEQYF. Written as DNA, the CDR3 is TGTGCCAGCAGCGCTGGGACTTCCTACGAGCAGTACTTC.

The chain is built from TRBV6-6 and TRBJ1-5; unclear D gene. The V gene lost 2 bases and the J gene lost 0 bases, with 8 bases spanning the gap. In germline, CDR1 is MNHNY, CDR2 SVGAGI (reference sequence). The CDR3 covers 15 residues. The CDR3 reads CASSYGLHSNQPQHF. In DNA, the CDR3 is TGTGCCAGCAGTTACGGGCTGCATAGCAATCAGCCCCAGCATTTT.

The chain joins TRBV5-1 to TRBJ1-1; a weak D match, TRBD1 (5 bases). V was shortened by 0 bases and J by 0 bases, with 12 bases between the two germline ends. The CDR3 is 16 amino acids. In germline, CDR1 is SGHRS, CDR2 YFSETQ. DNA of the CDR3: TGCGCCAGCAGCTTGGATAAGACAGCAATGAACACTGAAGCTTTCTTT. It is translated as CASSLDKTAMNTEAFF.